Below, 14 T cell receptor beta chains from the same sample are listed, as sequenced in a study of blood T cell repertoires in COVID-19. Using immunoSEQ multiplex PCR, the repertoire was profiled, and TCRdb retains in-frame clones only, with some absent. The sample contains 180,000 or so clones, 80% to 90% of which appear only once. The sequenced sample consisted of peripheral blood. The receptor set was obtained from a man in his sixties with acute or convalescent COVID-19.

In DNA form, the CDR3 reads TGTGCCAGCAGCCTTAGCTCTGGGGCCAACGTCCTGACTTTC. This sequence encodes CASSLSSGANVLTF. The rearrangement links TRBV7-9 to TRBJ2-6; no definite D call. The V end was cut by 5 bases, the J end by 0 bases, with 5 bases between. The CDR3 is 14 amino acids. CDR1 and CDR2 from the germline V gene are SEHNR and FQNEAQ (reference sequence).

The V and J genes are TRBV7-8 and TRBJ1-2; TRBD1 is a possible D gene (6 bases). The CDR3 loop spans 12 amino acids. Germline V gene sequence: CDR1 SGHVS, CDR2 FQNEAQ. Trimming shortened V by 8 bases and J by 7 bases, and 14 bases separated the two germline ends. The CDR3 coding sequence is TGTGCCAGCTACACAGGGTCGGTTGGCTACACCTTC. It translates to CASYTGSVGYTF.

The CDR3 loop is CASSLNLAPGELFF. The CDR3 DNA reads as TGTGCCAGCAGCTTAAACCTGGCACCCGGGGAGCTGTTTTTT. The V gene is TRBV7-2, the J gene TRBJ2-2, with D hard to call. V was shortened by 2 bases and J by 6 bases, with 10 bases between the two germline ends. Per the germline V gene, CDR1 is SGHTA and CDR2 is FQGNSA. The CDR3 contains 14 residues.

The genes are TRBV5-1 and TRBJ1-2; D call uncertain. Deletions cut 0 bases from V and 4 bases from J, with 4 bases between. This CDR3 has 12 residues. Per the germline V gene, CDR1 is SGHRS and CDR2 is YFSETQ. CDR3 DNA: TGCGCCAGCAGCTTGGGGGCCTATGGCTACACCTTC. It specifies CASSLGAYGYTF. The full variable domain, in which reference TRBV5-1 and TRBJ1-2 provide the parts outside the CDR3, is KAGVTQTPRYLIKTRGQQVTLSCSPISGHRSVSWYQQTPGQGLQFLFEYFSETQRNKGNFPGRFSGRQFSNSRSEMNVSTLELGDSALYLCASSLGAYGYTFGSGTRLTVV.

This chain uses TRBV28 with TRBJ2-4, with TRBD2 as a possible D gene (7 bases). Trimming left V 4 bases short and J 0 bases short, with 16 bases between. Germline-derived CDR1 and CDR2 are MDHEN and SYDVKM. This CDR3 contains 17 residues. CDR3 region: CASSSTKGGVAKNIQYF. DNA of the CDR3: TGTGCCAGCAGTTCAACGAAGGGGGGGGTAGCCAAAAACATTCAGTACTTC.

The gene calls are TRBV25-1 and TRBJ2-5, with a possible D match to TRBD2 (5 bases). Germline loops: CDR1 MGHDK, CDR2 SYGVNS. The CDR3 sequence is 14 residues long. V lost 1 base and J 1 base, leaving 7 bases between the germline ends. This chain's CDR3 is CASSELGAQETQYF. The CDR3 region has the DNA TGTGCCAGCAGTGAATTGGGAGCCCAAGAGACCCAGTACTTC.

This rearrangement joins TRBV3-1 (or the pseudogene TRBV3-2) to TRBJ1-2, with D perhaps TRBD1 (6 bases). The CDR3 length is 14 residues. Trimming took 1 base from V and 7 from J, leaving 13 bases between them. Germline V CDR1 and CDR2: LGHDT, YNNKEL (reference sequence). The DNA of the CDR3 is TGTGCCAGCAGCCAAGGTCGGGGGGCGCGTGGCTACACCTTC. Protein: CASSQGRGARGYTF.

The CDR3 region is CAISLRDRVGSGPVNEQFF. The CDR3, as DNA: TGTGCCATCAGCCTCCGGGACAGGGTGGGGAGCGGGCCCGTCAATGAGCAGTTCTTC. The chain recombines TRBV10-3 with TRBJ2-1, with 9 positions matching TRBD1. The V gene end was trimmed by 6 bases and the J gene end by 6 bases; junction bases not matched to a gene: 21. CDR3 length: 19 residues. Germline assignment: CDR1 ENHRY and CDR2 SYGVKD.

This clone was seen a handful of times. This sequence joins TRBV7-2 and TRBJ2-7; D is unclear. V was trimmed by 2 bases and J by 1 base, leaving 6 bases between them. This CDR3 spans 13 amino acids. Germline-derived CDR1 and CDR2 are SGHTA and FQGNSA. For the CDR3, the DNA is TGTGCCAGCAGCTTATCCAGATCCTACGAGCAGTACTTC. Translated: CASSLSRSYEQYF.

This sequence joins TRBV11-3 and TRBJ2-5, with D perhaps matching TRBD2 (7 bases). Looked up from germline, CDR1 is SGHNT and CDR2 is YENEEA. Trimming stripped 5 bases from V and 5 bases from J, with 18 bases between. The CDR3 consists of 15 residues. The CDR3 nucleotides are TGTGCCAGCAGCCAGGAGGGGGGGCCGGGGGAGACCCAGTACTTC. Its protein product is CASSQEGGPGETQYF.

The chain links TRBV11-2 to TRBJ2-7, with 9 bases identical to TRBD2. CDR1 is SGHAT, CDR2 FQNNGV, per germline. The CDR3 runs to 15 residues. V lost 2 bases to trimming and J lost 0 bases; unmatched junction nucleotides: 2. CDR3 residues: CASSLSSGTSYEQYF. The CDR3 nucleotides are TGTGCCAGCAGCTTATCTAGCGGGACCTCCTACGAGCAGTACTTC.

This rearrangement joins TRBV24-1 to TRBJ1-4; 7 bases align to TRBD1. The CDR3 has 16 amino acids. Losses at the gene ends were 3 bases for V and 4 bases for J; bases not matched to a gene: 7. Germline CDR1 reads KGHDR; CDR2 reads SFDVKD. The CDR3, as DNA: TGTGCCACCAGTGATACCCGGGACAGAGATAATGAAAAACTGTTTTTT. This translates into CATSDTRDRDNEKLFF.

This sequence joins TRBV6-5 and TRBJ1-5, with 10 positions matching TRBD1. The CDR3 totals 15 residues. Germline CDR1 and CDR2: MNHEY and SVGAGI. The V gene end was trimmed by 6 bases and the J gene end by 6 bases; junction bases not matched to a gene: 8. The CDR3 nucleotides are TGTGCCAGCAGAGCCGGGACAGGGGAAGGTCAGCCCCAGCATTTT. It encodes CASRAGTGEGQPQHF.

Details on this clone: Germline is not matched at one junction end, which may reflect a read error. In nucleotides, the CDR3 is TGTGCTAGCATTTTACAGGGGATCAATCAGCCCCAGCATTTT. Encoded protein: CASILQGINQPQHF. This chain uses TRBV7-7 with TRBJ1-5, with 7 bases lining up with TRBD1. The germline V gene has CDR1 SSHAT and CDR2 FNYEAQ (reference sequence). This CDR3 has 14 residues.